This TCR beta chain comes out of a study of shared clonotypes between healthy human individuals. Study-wide background: Each donor's CD4 naive and CD4 memory cells filled three plates apiece, CD8 naive two, and CD8 memory one.

This clone was seen more than once but under ten times. The antigen is unknown. This sample includes further DNA sequences coding for the same CDR3. The V gene's germline CDR1 is MGHDK and CDR2 SYGVNS. The trim removed 6 bases at V and 6 bases at J, leaving 8 bases unmatched. The CDR3 length is 14 residues. Broader study findings: The low donor count limited represented genetic and exposure-history diversity.

Nashville, Tennessee was home to all donors, each a Caucasian adult. Produced via immunoSEQ multiplex PCR; TCRdb's table is partial and in-frame only. The profile shows about 700,000 clones, about 74% of them singletons. This receptor was identified in a woman between 25 and 40 years old in good health. The gene calls are TRBV25-1 and TRBJ1-5; 7 bases line up with TRBD1. Sequencing input: memory CD4+ T cells sorted from blood. Subset reported: CD45RA-negative fraction. The CDR3 protein is CASSGVGGGQPQHF. CDR3 coding DNA: TGTGCCAGCAGCGGGGTAGGGGGCGGTCAGCCCCAGCATTTT.